This TCR beta chain was sequenced in a study of radiation and T cells in renal cell carcinoma. On the study more broadly: Nephrectomy followed 15 Gy stereotactic body radiation by 4 weeks. Study results and limitations: No pretreatment tumor biopsies were available for baseline clonotypes.

Notes on this clone: Its antigen is undetermined.

As for time point: baseline pretreatment blood. Treatment reported: 15 Gy SBRT to primary tumor, nephrectomy 4 weeks later. The CDR3 is made up of 17 amino acids. Germline CDR1 and CDR2: SGHTA and FQGNSA. V shed 4 bases and J 4 bases; nucleotides not matched to a gene: 15. The assay was immunoSEQ multiplex PCR, and TCRdb's table has in-frame clones only and misses some. This table holds about 61,000 clones, 60% to 85% found once. The TCR originated in a man in his 60s with renal cell carcinoma. The starting material was blood, obtained from a patient whose treatment included radiotherapy and nephrectomy. The rearrangement joins TRBV7-2 to TRBJ2-5; 7 nucleotides match TRBD2. In nucleotides, the CDR3 is TGTGCCAGCAGCTATTCTTCCGGGACTACTAAAATAGAGACCCAGTACTTC. This gives the protein CASSYSSGTTKIETQYF.